This T cell receptor (beta chain) was found in a study of T cells in Graves' hyperthyroidism and ophthalmopathy. TCR beta CDR3 regions were amplified from RNA. Researchers ran a first-round RT-PCR on the TCR CDR3 using the HTBI primer set. MiXCR was run by TCRdb on the multiplex PCR reads, yielding one entry per CDR3 protein. The table includes more than 300,000 distinct CDR3 sequences, approximately 18% detected once. The CDR3 runs to 13 residues. CDR1 ENHRY and CDR2 SYGVKD come from the germline V gene. Trimming shortened V by 6 bases and J by 5 bases, and 11 bases separated the two germline ends. This clonotype was sampled from a woman aged 25 to 39 with Graves' hyperthyroidism that later progressed to Graves' ophthalmopathy. Sequencing used blood. The chain links TRBV10-3 to TRBJ1-5; D not resolved. CDR3 sequence (DNA): TGTGCCATCAGCCAGGCTTGGGATCAGCCCCAGCATTTT. Its translation: CAISQAWDQPQHF.